The T cell receptor beta chain under discussion was sequenced for a study of OX40 agonist ivuxolimab in advanced cancers. The CDR3 is made up of 17 amino acids. The germline V gene has CDR1 MNHNS and CDR2 SASEGT. The germline V and J ends were trimmed by 2 bases and 0 bases, with 15 bases remaining between them. Method: immunoSEQ multiplex PCR; TCRdb's copy keeps in-frame clones and lacks some. Here the sample spans about 86,000 clones, roughly 89% being singletons. This specimen consisted of CD4+ or CD8+ T cells sorted from blood, obtained in a trial of the OX40 agonist ivuxolimab. The V call is TRBV6-1, the J call TRBJ2-3; possible D gene TRBD2, 6 bases. The clonotype comes from an adult with an advanced solid tumor such as melanoma, head and neck, liver or kidney cancer. CDR3 amino acids: CASSEFGGRTSTDTQYF. For the CDR3, the DNA is TGTGCCAGCAGTGAATTCGGAGGGCGAACTAGCACAGATACGCAGTATTTT.